This entry describes one T cell receptor (beta chain). No antigen is known for it. CDR1 and CDR2 from the germline V gene are DFQATT and SNEGSKA (reference sequence). The CDR3 has 13 residues. The data originate from a study of blood T cells in healthy people across ages. A J-beta primer mix and a sample-barcoded 5' primer were used in a second PCR of about 7 to 12 cycles. At least 2.5 million CDR3-containing paired-end reads were obtained per sample. TCRdb re-called the 5' RACE reads with MiXCR, one entry per CDR3 protein. The table lists 650,000 to 700,000 distinct CDR3 sequences, about 50% of them singletons, with about 13% in the top ten. Total RNA extraction produced at least 5.5 micrograms (per sample) for the study. Findings and limits, study-wide: Those diversity estimates obtained from one million T cells were thought to be underestimates.

The V and J genes are TRBV20-1 and TRBJ2-4; 11 positions match TRBD1. TRBJ2-7 explains the end of the DNA better; the J call may be wrong. The material sequenced was blood. This TCR derives from a woman older than 75 in good health. The CDR3 DNA reads as TGCAGTGCGGGACAGGGGGTTTCCTACGAGCAGTACTTC. The encoded protein is CSAGQGVSYEQYF.